At least ten counts were recorded for the clone carrying this TCR beta chain. The data originate from a study of tumor-infiltrating lymphocytes in primary liver carcinoma. The V segment lost 6 bases and the J segment 7 bases; nucleotides outside the gene matches: 22. CDR1 and CDR2 from the germline V gene are MNHEY and SVGEGT. This CDR3 has 19 residues. Extraction of RNA together with DNA used about 18-31 mg of unsorted bulk tissue. TCR beta cDNA was made from 450 to 500 ng total RNA with a constant-region primer. Libraries covering TCR beta were generated through three nested multiplex PCR rounds (using a slightly modified ARM-PCR). In the first two PCR rounds, TRBV1-TRBV30 forward primers were paired with a C-beta reverse primer, and each round lasted about 9 cycles. TCRdb reprocessed the multiplex PCR reads via MiXCR and lists one record per CDR3 protein. The sample lists roughly 70,000 distinct CDR3 sequences; over 60% were seen once.

This sequence was found in a man aged 40-55 years with primary liver carcinoma and hepatitis B virus infection. The sample taken for sequencing was liver tumor tissue from sampling region 4. The subset is: tumor region T4, right-lateral pole. This rearrangement joins TRBV6-2 or TRBV6-3 to TRBJ2-1; 9 bases map to TRBD2. The CDR3 spells CASSPDGGRASLLPNEQFF. Written as DNA, the CDR3 is TGTGCCAGCAGCCCCGATGGCGGGAGGGCCTCGCTTCTGCCAAATGAGCAGTTCTTC.